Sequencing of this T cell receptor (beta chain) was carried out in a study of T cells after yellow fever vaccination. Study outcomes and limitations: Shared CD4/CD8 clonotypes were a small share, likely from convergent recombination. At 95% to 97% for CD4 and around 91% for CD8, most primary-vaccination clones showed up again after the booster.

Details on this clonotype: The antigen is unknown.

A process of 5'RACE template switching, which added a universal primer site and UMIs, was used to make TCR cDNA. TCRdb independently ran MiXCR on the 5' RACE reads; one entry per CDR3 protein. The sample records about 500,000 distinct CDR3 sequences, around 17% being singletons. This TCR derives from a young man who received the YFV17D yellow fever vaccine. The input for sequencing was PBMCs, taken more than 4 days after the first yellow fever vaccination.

The CDR3 nucleotides are TGTGCCAGCAGCCAAGAAAGGTTAGGGGAGACCCAGTACTTC. This gives the protein CASSQERLGETQYF. The chain recombines TRBV3-1 with TRBJ2-5; unclear D gene. With 0 bases removed from V and 5 bases from J, the gap between germline ends came to 10 bases. Germline V lookup: CDR1 LGHDT, CDR2 YNNKEL (reference sequence). This CDR3 has 14 residues.